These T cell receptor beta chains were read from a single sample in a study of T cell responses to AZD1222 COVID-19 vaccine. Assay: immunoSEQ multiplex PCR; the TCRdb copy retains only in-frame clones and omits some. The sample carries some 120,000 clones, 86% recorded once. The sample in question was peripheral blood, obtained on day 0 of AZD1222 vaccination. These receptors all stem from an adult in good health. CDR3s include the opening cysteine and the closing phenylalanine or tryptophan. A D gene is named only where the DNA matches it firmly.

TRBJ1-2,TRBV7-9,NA,CASSLGEGRSNYGYTF
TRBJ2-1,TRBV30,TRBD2,CAWSWASGSDEQFF
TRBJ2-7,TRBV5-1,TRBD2,CASSTDGTSGETYEQYF
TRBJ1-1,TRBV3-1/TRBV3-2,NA,CASSQDMWNTEAFF
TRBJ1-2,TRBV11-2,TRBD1,CASSRDRTGYGYTF
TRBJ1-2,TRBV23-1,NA,CASNQPPAGSCGYTF
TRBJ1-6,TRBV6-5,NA,CASGQSYNSPLHF
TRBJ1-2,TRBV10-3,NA,CAISESRARYGYTF
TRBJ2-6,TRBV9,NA,CASSDQGYSGANVLTF
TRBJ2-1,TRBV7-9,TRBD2,CASSGTSGSFFEQFF
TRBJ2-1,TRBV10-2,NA,CASRSTSEMVLFYNEQFF
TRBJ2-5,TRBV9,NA,CASSGAAQETQYF
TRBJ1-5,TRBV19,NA,CARGDQVPGFQPQHF
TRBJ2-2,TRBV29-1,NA,CSGSRAGELFF
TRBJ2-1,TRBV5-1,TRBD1,CASSLGTGQVGEQFF
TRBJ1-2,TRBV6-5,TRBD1,CASTGQGLHGYTF
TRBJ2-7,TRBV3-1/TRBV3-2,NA,CASSHGDSRYEQYF
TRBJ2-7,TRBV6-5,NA,CASLWGDEQYF
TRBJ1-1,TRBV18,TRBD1,CASSPGQGGLHTEAFF
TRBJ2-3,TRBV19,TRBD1,CASSPPFLGQGAGDTQYF
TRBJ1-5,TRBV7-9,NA,CASSLPGQPQHF
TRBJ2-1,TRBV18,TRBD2,CASSPDGLAGGEQFF
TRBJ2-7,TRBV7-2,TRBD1,CASSLVGQGAGEQYF
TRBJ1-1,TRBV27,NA,CASSLAGENTEAFF
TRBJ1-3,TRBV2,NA,CASRAGHSSGNTIYF
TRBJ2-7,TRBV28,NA,CASTRGQSSYEQYF
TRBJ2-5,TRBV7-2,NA,CASSWQSWGETQYF
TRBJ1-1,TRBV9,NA,CASSVGQGANTEAFF
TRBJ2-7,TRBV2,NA,CASSTLGSGYEQYF
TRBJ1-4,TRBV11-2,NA,CASSRTATNEKLFF
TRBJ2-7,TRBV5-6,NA,CASREEGTYEQYF
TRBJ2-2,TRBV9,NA,CASSVGEGGLNTGELFF
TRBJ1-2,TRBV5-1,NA,CASSERGDYGYTF
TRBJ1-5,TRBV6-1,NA,CASSEAWGGKNQPQHF
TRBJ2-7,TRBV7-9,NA,CASSADGNEQYF
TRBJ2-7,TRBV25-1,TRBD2,CASSEYKDGERESYEQYF
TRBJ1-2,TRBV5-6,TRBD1,CASSLGQGAYGYTF
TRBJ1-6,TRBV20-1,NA,CSPKPNSPLHF
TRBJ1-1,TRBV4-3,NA,CASSEVAFTEAFF
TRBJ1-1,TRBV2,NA,CASSDPDTEAFF
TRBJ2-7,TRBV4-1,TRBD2,CASSPHWTSGSYEQYF
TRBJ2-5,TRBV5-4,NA,CASSLETGYQETQYF
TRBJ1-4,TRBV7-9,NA,CASSPRGLNEKLFF
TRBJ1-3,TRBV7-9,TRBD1,CASRYDRDGNTIYF
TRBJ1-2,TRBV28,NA,CASIQGRGAPSYGYTF
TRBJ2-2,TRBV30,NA,CAWSPVPNTGNTGELFF
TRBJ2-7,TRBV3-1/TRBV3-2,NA,CASSYGNYEQYF
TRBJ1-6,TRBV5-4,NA,CASSSYREPLHF
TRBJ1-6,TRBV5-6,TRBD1,CASSLADRTYNSPLHF
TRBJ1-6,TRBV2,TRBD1,CASSEQGARSPLHF
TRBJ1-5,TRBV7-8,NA,CASSLELNQPQHF
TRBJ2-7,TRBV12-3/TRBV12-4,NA,CASSLGGLYEQYF
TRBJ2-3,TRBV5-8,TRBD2,CASSLAGLGTDTQYF
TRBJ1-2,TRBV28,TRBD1,CASSGDRVLPGYTF
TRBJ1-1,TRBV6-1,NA,CASSEGRTTEAFF
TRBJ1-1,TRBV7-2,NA,CASSFGGRNTEAFF
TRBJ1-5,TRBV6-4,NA,CASITDGDDNQPQHF
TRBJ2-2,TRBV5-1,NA,CASSTRGVLLGEHGELFF
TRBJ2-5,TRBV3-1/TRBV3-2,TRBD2,CASSPLAGVETQYF